This T cell receptor beta chain emerged from a study of CD8 T cells in Susac syndrome (dated by TCRdb to the late 2010s). Regarding the study in general: Of the Susac syndrome patients who were sequenced, roughly six had clinically active disease and eight or nine were in clinical remission. At blood withdrawal, Susac syndrome patients were therapy-naive, treated with corticosteroids (with IVIg additionally given to some), or treated with IVIg alone. Repertoire sequencing was used to test whether CD8+ T cell activation and differentiation in Susac syndrome was antigen driven.

RNA was extracted using the RNeasy kit, and about 0.5 to 1 microgram was reverse transcribed with random hexamers. The immunoSEQ multiplex PCR assay, which covers 54 Vbeta and 13 Jbeta segments, was used to amplify TCR beta CDR3 regions. PCR amplification bias was corrected by using a synthetic template baseline for primer optimization and computational correction. Turning to the authors' computational methods: Reads were annotated to V, D and J genes per IMGT and analyzed with immunoSEQ Analyzer, keeping only productive sequences. Clonality was computed as one minus Shannon entropy normalized by log2 of the number of productive unique sequences. For each patient and control, public and private clones were evaluated within the 100 most prevalent clones. A clone was defined as Susac-specific if it was absent from the healthy and MS cohorts, from more than 850 published viral clones and from other ImmuneACCESS disease sequences. TCRdb reprocessing: public reads trimmed at Q25 with fastp, clones called with MiXCR, in-frame beta chains kept. Each CDR3 protein gets just one entry, which takes the most common genes and DNA from the rows behind it. For this entry, the V and J calls and clone size follow TCRdb and not the study's own pipeline. For this sample there are some 250,000 distinct CDR3 sequences; 90% to 96% appear just once. Together, the top ten hold around 0.093% of the sample.

Findings and caveats that apply to the study as a whole: The number of individuals in the TCR sequencing and HLA analysis was recognized as being relatively small. The CD4+ T cell repertoire of patients with Susac syndrome showed no detectable clonal expansion.

Peripheral blood CD8+ and CD4+ T cells from healthy donors, Susac syndrome patients and multiple sclerosis patients were profiled by high-throughput TCR beta sequencing. The Susac syndrome patients fulfilled recently defined diagnostic criteria for definite or probable disease. Bulk CD8+ and CD4+ T cells were purified magnetically by negative isolation, whereas CD8+ TEMRA cells were enriched by FACS. Blood was drawn into EDTA tubes, processed within 24 hours, and PBMCs were isolated by density gradient centrifugation. PBMCs intended for TCR sequencing were frozen in liquid nitrogen and were later thawed in a 37 degrees C water bath. The sorted or isolated CD4+, CD8+ and CD8+ TEMRA cells had a purity of 90% or higher. V is clipped by 6 bases and J by 2 bases, and the sequence between their germline boundaries is 13 bases long. The cysteine opens and the phenylalanine closes a CDR3 of 14 amino acids. Only CDR3 DNA remains: 42 bases, in frame from the first base. Sequences SNHLY (CDR1) and FYNNEI (CDR2) are obtained from the germline V gene.

As concerns this clonotype: Its antigen remains unidentified. Per-nucleotide qualities are absent, and no much larger clonotype sits a single base away.

This chain is built from TRBV2 and TRBJ2-5, and the D gene may be TRBD1, 5 bases matching. The sample comprised CD4+ T cells from PBMCs. The receptor's source is a human donor with Susac syndrome. The CDR3 here reads CASRAGFRQETQYF. The DNA sequence is as follows: TGTGCCAGCAGGGCAGGGTTCCGGCAAGAGACCCAGTACTTC.